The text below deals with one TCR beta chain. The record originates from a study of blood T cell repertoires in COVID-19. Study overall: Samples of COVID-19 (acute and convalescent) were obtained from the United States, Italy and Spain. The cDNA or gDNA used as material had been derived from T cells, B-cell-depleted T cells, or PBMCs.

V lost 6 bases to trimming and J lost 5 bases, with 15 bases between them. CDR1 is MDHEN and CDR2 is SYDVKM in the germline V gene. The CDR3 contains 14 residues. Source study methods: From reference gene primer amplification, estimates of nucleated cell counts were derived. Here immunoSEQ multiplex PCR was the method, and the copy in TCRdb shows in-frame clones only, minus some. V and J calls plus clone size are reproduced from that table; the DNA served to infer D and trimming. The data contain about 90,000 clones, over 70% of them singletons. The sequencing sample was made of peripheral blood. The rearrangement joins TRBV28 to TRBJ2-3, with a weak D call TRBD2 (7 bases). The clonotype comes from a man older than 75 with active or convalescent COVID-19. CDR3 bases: TGTGCCAGCAGGGAGGGGGGGGCCAAAGATACGCAGTATTTT. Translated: CASREGGAKDTQYF.